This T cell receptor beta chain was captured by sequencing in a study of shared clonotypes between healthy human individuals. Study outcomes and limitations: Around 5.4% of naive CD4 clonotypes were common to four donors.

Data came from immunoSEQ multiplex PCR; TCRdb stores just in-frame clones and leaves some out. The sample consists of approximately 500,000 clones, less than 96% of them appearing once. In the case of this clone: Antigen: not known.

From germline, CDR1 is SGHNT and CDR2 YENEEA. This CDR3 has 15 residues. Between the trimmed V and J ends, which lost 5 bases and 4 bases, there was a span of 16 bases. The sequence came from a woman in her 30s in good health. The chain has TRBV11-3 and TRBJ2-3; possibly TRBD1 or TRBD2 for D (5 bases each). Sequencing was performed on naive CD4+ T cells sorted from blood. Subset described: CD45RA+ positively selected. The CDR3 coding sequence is TGTGCCAGCAGCCCGGGGCCCCGGCTGTCAGATACGCAGTATTTT. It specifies CASSPGPRLSDTQYF.